Sequencing of this T cell receptor beta chain was carried out in a study of T cells after posttransplantation cyclophosphamide. Broader study findings: Donor-recipient repertoire similarity was low at 1-2 months, rising over year one.

This clone was picked up many times. Its target is not known. Trimming left V 4 bases short and J 2 bases short, with 14 bases between. The CDR3 contains 15 residues. The germline gives CDR1 SGHNT, CDR2 YYREEE (reference sequence). The table came from immunoSEQ multiplex PCR; TCRdb's copy has only in-frame clones and leaves some out. The sample includes thousands of clones, none of them occurring once. A marrow graft followed busulfan-fludarabine conditioning, with cyclophosphamide on days +3 and +4. This TCR was recovered from a young adult male patient who received an allogeneic stem cell transplant from an unrelated donor, was CMV-positive, and had acute and chronic GVHD. Part of the T cells may come from the graft donor. Sequenced material: PBMCs, taken after allogeneic stem cell transplant with posttransplant cyclophosphamide. This rearrangement joins TRBV5-4 to TRBJ2-3; the D gene is possibly TRBD1 (6 bases). The CDR3 nucleotides are TGTGCCAGCAGCCCTGGGGGCGGATCCACAGATACGCAGTATTTT. Its protein is CASSPGGGSTDTQYF.